The 9 T cell receptor beta chains below come from one sample, sequenced in a study of blood T cell repertoires in COVID-19. The protocol was immunoSEQ multiplex PCR, while the TCRdb copy is restricted to in-frame clones and leaves out a portion. The table lists about 64,000 clones, 80% to 90% of them singletons. What was sequenced was peripheral blood. These receptors all stem from a man aged 50 or older with active COVID-19.

V is TRBV7-3 and J is TRBJ2-7; TRBD2 matches at 10 bases. Looked up from germline, CDR1 is SGHTA and CDR2 is FQGTGA. The V and J ends lost 5 bases and 2 bases, in that order; junction bases with no gene match: 6. The CDR3 extends over 15 amino acids. Here the CDR3 reads CASSITSGAPYEQYF. The CDR3 DNA follows: TGTGCCAGCAGCATCACTAGCGGGGCGCCCTACGAGCAGTACTTC.

The rearrangement links TRBV5-8 to TRBJ1-5; D not resolved. V was shortened by 4 bases and J by 6 bases, with 20 bases between the two germline ends. The CDR3 has 16 residues. The germline V gene has CDR1 SGHTS and CDR2 YDEGEE. The CDR3 DNA reads as TGTGCCAGCAGCGACGACCCTGACCGGTACAGTCAGCCCCAGCATTTT. Translating gives CASSDDPDRYSQPQHF.

The genes are TRBV11-2 and TRBJ2-7; 8 bases line up with TRBD2. The V gene's germline CDR1 is SGHAT and CDR2 FQNNGV. The V segment lost 6 bases and the J segment 6 bases; nucleotides outside the gene matches: 13. This CDR3 has 15 residues. The CDR3 nucleotides are TGTGCCAGCAGTCAGGACGGGGGGGCGTGGGGCGAGCAGTACTTC. Translated, it gives CASSQDGGAWGEQYF.

V and J are TRBV7-9 and TRBJ2-1; D perhaps matches TRBD2 (5 bases). V dropped 3 bases and J dropped 0 bases, with 12 bases sitting between them. Germline V lookup: CDR1 SEHNR, CDR2 FQNEAQ (reference sequence). The CDR3 covers 16 residues. The CDR3 nucleotides are TGTGCCAGCAGCTTCCGACTATCGAACTCCTACAATGAGCAGTTCTTC. This translates into CASSFRLSNSYNEQFF. Based on the CDR3 plus reference TRBV7-9 and TRBJ2-1, the full variable domain is DTGVSQNPRHKITKRGQNVTFRCDPISEHNRLYWYRQTLGQGPEFLTYFQNEAQLEKSRLLSDRFSAERPKGSFSTLEIQRTEQGDSAMYLCASSFRLSNSYNEQFFGPGTRLTVL.

This clone was counted once. The gene calls are TRBV5-1 and TRBJ1-3; the match to TRBD1 covers 7 bases. The germline gives CDR1 SGHRS, CDR2 YFSETQ. This CDR3 has 15 residues. Trimming at V came to 4 bases and at J to 0 bases, leaving 4 bases not matched to a gene. Written as DNA, the CDR3 is TGCGCCAGCAGCCCCGGACAGGACTCTGGAAACACCATATATTTT. The encoded protein is CASSPGQDSGNTIYF.

V gene TRBV19 combines with J gene TRBJ1-5, with 9 bases that match TRBD1. Germline lookup yields CDR1 LNHDA and CDR2 SQIVND (reference sequence). V was clipped by 6 bases and J by 9 bases; unmatched bases: 6. The CDR3 totals 13 residues. Here the CDR3 DNA reads TGTGCCAGTAGGACGACAGGGGGGAGGCCCCAGCATTTT. This codes for CASRTTGGRPQHF.

This sequence joins TRBV19 and TRBJ2-3; 9 bases line up with TRBD1. CDR1 is LNHDA and CDR2 is SQIVND in the germline V gene (reference sequence). The CDR3 sequence is 18 residues long. Trimming took 3 bases from V and 4 from J; bases not matched to a gene: 14. CDR3 nucleotide sequence: TGTGCCAGTAGTATTGAGAGGACAGGGGCCGGCAGAGCAGATACGCAGTATTTT. This translates into CASSIERTGAGRADTQYF.

This chain joins TRBV7-8 and TRBJ2-7; TRBD2 is a possible D gene (6 bases). This CDR3 is built from 14 residues. The V end lost 5 bases, the J end lost 1 base, and 12 bases lay between the germline ends. Germline-derived CDR1 and CDR2 are SGHVS and FQNEAQ. CDR3 coding DNA: TGTGCCAGCAGCGCGGGACGGGGGTCCTACGAGCAGTACTTC. Amino acid sequence: CASSAGRGSYEQYF.

The CDR3 protein is CASTETLPGREEKLFF. The CDR3 coding sequence is TGTGCCAGCACTGAAACCCTTCCGGGCAGGGAAGAAAAACTGTTTTTT. The gene calls are TRBV7-9 and TRBJ1-4; tentatively, D is TRBD1 (5 bases). This CDR3 comprises 16 residues. Trimming took off 7 bases at V and 8 bases at J, with 23 bases between the two ends. Germline lookup yields CDR1 SEHNR and CDR2 FQNEAQ (reference sequence).